A single sample is the source of the 5 T cell receptor beta chains below, sequenced in a study of early T cells in non-severe SARS-CoV-2 infection. Each CDR3 protein gets one entry after TCRdb re-called the 5' RACE reads with MiXCR. The sample lists fewer than 130,000 distinct CDR3 sequences; over 10% were seen once. Sample: whole blood, taken at baseline. The receptors were sampled from an adult who was a healthcare worker with PCR-confirmed SARS-CoV-2 infection or an uninfected control (not recorded which).

This rearrangement joins TRBV5-1 to TRBJ2-1, with TRBD2 matching 12 bases. V lost 5 bases and J lost 8; bases outside the gene matches: 8. Germline V gene sequence: CDR1 SGHRS, CDR2 YFSETQ. The CDR3 loop spans 15 amino acids. The CDR3 bases are TGCGCCAGCAGGCTAGCGGGGGGGCGAGTCGATGAGCAGTTCTTC. Translating gives CASRLAGGRVDEQFF.

This clonotype was seen many times. The chain links TRBV2 to TRBJ1-6; 7 bases are a match to TRBD1. V trimming: 6 bases; J trimming: 4 bases; junction bases outside the gene matches: 0. Germline CDR1 SNHLY, CDR2 FYNNEI. CDR3 length: 13 residues. The CDR3 is CASRQGYNSPLHF. CDR3 DNA sequence: TGTGCCAGCAGACAGGGGTATAATTCACCCCTCCACTTT.

The V call is TRBV29-1, the J call TRBJ2-2; either TRBD1 or TRBD2 may supply D (5 bases each). V was cut by 7 bases and J by 5 bases, with 11 bases left in between. There are 12 residues in the CDR3. From germline, CDR1 is SQVTM and CDR2 ANQGSEA. This chain's CDR3 is CSAGWGTGELFF. CDR3 DNA sequence: TGCAGCGCGGGTTGGGGGACCGGGGAGCTGTTTTTT.

Ten or more counts support this clonotype. This chain uses TRBV19 with TRBJ2-7; D perhaps matches TRBD1 (6 bases). The germline V and J ends were trimmed by 6 bases and 2 bases, with 14 bases remaining between them. The CDR3 runs to 14 residues. Germline V gene lookup returns CDR1 LNHDA and CDR2 SQIVND (reference sequence). CDR3 DNA: TGTGCCAGTAGCGCCTCGGACAGTACCTACGAGCAGTACTTC. Amino acids: CASSASDSTYEQYF.

This clonotype has a handful of counts. This chain connects TRBV6-2 or TRBV6-3 to TRBJ2-5; TRBD1 or TRBD2 may be the D gene (5 bases each). This CDR3 has 13 amino acids. Trimming left V 2 bases short and J 5 bases short, with 9 bases between. Germline CDR1 and CDR2: MNHEY and SVGEGT. Here the CDR3 DNA reads TGTGCCAGCAGTTACCCGGGACGGGAGACCCAGTACTTC. Amino acid sequence: CASSYPGRETQYF.